This entry features one T cell receptor beta chain sequence. What this receptor recognizes is not known. The record has no base qualities; no much larger clone is one base away. The sample originates from a study of blood T cell repertoires in COVID-19 (dated by TCRdb to about 2020). For the wider study: Samples from collaborators originated in the United States, Italy and Spain and spanned both the acute and convalescent phases of COVID-19. The prospective study material was composed of cDNA or gDNA derived from T cells, B-cell-depleted T cells, or PBMCs. Subjects who had been exposed to COVID-19, were actively infected with it, or had recovered from it provided the deeply sampled blood TCRbeta repertoires that made up the dataset. The repertoires were released in a freely available public database intended as a resource for research on the immune response to SARS-CoV-2. Samples came from the ongoing ImmuneRACE study (first 160 participants) plus 1,254 subjects from 6 global collaborators. The sample metadata nearly always contained a de-identified subject ID, COVID-19 status, age in years and sex. Where HLA class I and class II types were available, the types were taken from metadata supplied by the sample provider, not from assay-based typing. On the study overall, not on this receptor specifically: The amount of clinical and demographic metadata varied by source and participant and was provided uncurated.

There are 13 amino acids in the CDR3, from cysteine to phenylalanine inclusive. Just CDR3 DNA is preserved here, 39 bases in frame from base 1. CDR1 and CDR2 are drawn from the germline V gene: MNHEY, SVGAGI. V is cut back by 10 bases and J by 7 bases, with 6 bases in the junction unmatched. TCRbeta CDR3 regions were amplified from genomic DNA by means of the immunoSEQ Assay, a bias-controlled multiplex PCR. Turning to the authors' computational methods: Within the assay, amplification of reference gene primers was used to estimate how many nucleated cells each sample contained. To quantify the absolute abundance of each unique TCRbeta CDR3 rearrangement, sequence reads were collapsed and filtered. For each sample, productive Simpson clonality was calculated as the square root of Simpson's diversity index across productive rearrangements. The source is immuneACCESS, and TCRdb retained only in-frame sequences with V and J called. Part of the clones is not carried over; for the studies checked, unresolved V genes explain less than half of this, and the remainder is unexplained. From that table come the V and J calls and clone size; the DNA was used to work out D and trimming. Within this sample are about 200,000 clones, with more than 65% of them counted one time only. The ten biggest clones cover less than 9.5% of the sample.

Participants in the prospective study were enrolled through a virtual design, were aged roughly 18 to 90 years, and lived in approximately 25 United States geographic areas. To assign participants to cohorts, the prospective study relied on clinical history that participants themselves reported in a screening survey and a study questionnaire. ImmuneRACE Cohort 3 recovered participants were defined by two consecutive negative NP/OP PCR tests, healthcare professional clearance, or symptom resolution. Mobile phlebotomists in the prospective study collected whole blood, serum and a nasopharyngeal or oropharyngeal swab from every participant. Participants in the prospective study had the option to provide additional blood draws and questionnaires over a 2-month period. Before DNA extraction, blood samples from the prospective study were shipped at room temperature or frozen.

The sequencing input was PBMCs or T cells enriched from blood (not recorded which). The sequence was collected from a man aged 40-50 years who had recovered from COVID-19. The V gene is TRBV6-5 and the J gene is TRBJ1-6; 8 central nucleotides agree with TRBD1. The nucleotide sequence is TGTGCCACCCTCCGGACAGGGAATTCACCCCTCCACTTT. It codes for CATLRTGNSPLHF.